This T cell receptor (beta chain) comes out of a study of T-cell memory formation after mild COVID-19. Findings of the study overall: The study found contracting CD4+ clones mainly in CM and EM and contracting CD8+ clones in EMRA. CD4/CD8 balance characterized clones contracting day 15 to 85, and CD4+ skew characterized later expanders.

Germline V gives CDR1 KGHDR, CDR2 SFDVKD. This CDR3 has 16 residues. The ends lost 10 bases at V and 1 base at J; junction bases unmatched: 12. This clonotype occurred many times. Its target is not known. TCRalpha and TCRbeta libraries used 5'RACE with constant-segment primers and UMIs. TCRdb reprocessed the 5' RACE reads via MiXCR and lists one record per CDR3 protein. The sample shows about 430,000 distinct CDR3 sequences, roughly 26% of them seen only once. This rearrangement joins TRBV24-1 to TRBJ1-1; 9 nucleotides align to TRBD1. This clonotype was obtained from an adult woman who had mild COVID-19 (a few samples of this study predate the infection). Cell type and time point are not known. The specimen sequenced was PBMCs or a T cell subset sorted from them (not recorded which). The CDR3 spells CATSKAGQGPNTEAFF. The CDR3, as DNA: TGTGCCACGTCCAAGGCGGGACAGGGACCGAACACTGAAGCTTTCTTT.